The TCR beta chain under discussion was sequenced for a study of cytomegalovirus exposure and HLA in healthy donors. The wider study: A previous analysis identified more than 100 million unique TCR beta sequences derived from about 180 million T cells. Drawn from HLA-typed donors, 83 million or so unique TCRs were held in an early data release. General observations from the study: Equally common other TCR beta chains were less clonally expanded than HLA-associated ones, a later analysis found.

Trimming removed 1 base from V and 2 bases from J, with 15 bases in between. In germline, CDR1 is MDHEN, CDR2 SYDVKM. CDR3 size: 17 residues. Healthy donors of bone marrow made up the group. About this clone: Its antigen is still unknown.

The PCR made use of 60 Vbeta and 13 Jbeta primers. TCRdb's copy holds only in-frame clones and misses some; the assay was immunoSEQ multiplex PCR. The data hold some 110,000 clones, with about 75% observed a single time. This chain joins TRBV28 and TRBJ2-1, with no clear D. This clonotype originated in a man aged 60 to 75 in good health and CMV-seropositive. The sample consisted of PBMCs. The CDR3 loop reads CASSLFGVADTYNEQFF. In DNA, the CDR3 is TGTGCCAGCAGTTTATTCGGCGTGGCAGACACCTACAATGAGCAGTTCTTC.